Listed here are 21 T cell receptor beta chains from one sample, sequenced in a study of blood T cell repertoires in COVID-19. Produced via immunoSEQ multiplex PCR; TCRdb's table is partial and in-frame only. The profile shows fewer than 30,000 clones, about 87% of them singletons. The specimen was peripheral blood. The source is a man aged 65 to 85 with active COVID-19.

This clone showed up just a few times. The chain uses TRBV7-3 and TRBJ2-1; D remains ambiguous. Trimming cost V 2 bases and J 0 bases, with 8 bases left between them. The CDR3 contains 15 residues. Germline CDR1 reads SGHTA; CDR2 reads FQGTGA. The CDR3 nucleotides are TGTGCCAGCAGCTTAGTGATGAGCTCCTACAATGAGCAGTTCTTC. This codes for CASSLVMSSYNEQFF. Using reference TRBV7-3 and TRBJ2-1 for the parts outside the CDR3, the full variable domain is GAGVSQTPSNKVTEKGKYVELRCDPISGHTALYWYRQSLGQGPEFLIYFQGTGAADDSGLPNDRFFAVRPEGSVSTLKIQRTERGDSAVYLCASSLVMSSYNEQFFGPGTRLTVL.

In this sample, this clone turned up a few times. In DNA, the CDR3 is TGTGCCAGCAGCCAAGAAAGAGACAGCTATACGCAGTATTTT. It codes for CASSQERDSYTQYF. The chain couples TRBV4-2 to TRBJ2-3; tentative D call: TRBD1 (5 bases). There are 14 residues in the CDR3. Trimming stripped 0 bases from V and 7 bases from J, with 11 bases between. Germline CDR1 is LGHNA and CDR2 is YNFKEQ.

The chain is built from TRBV5-4 and TRBJ2-1; 9 bases line up with TRBD2. The CDR3 is 16 residues long. Germline V gene lookup returns CDR1 SGHNT and CDR2 YYREEE (reference sequence). Trimming took 0 bases from V and 4 from J; bases not matched to a gene: 5. The chain's CDR3 is CASSLGSGGIYNEQFF. Here the CDR3 DNA reads TGTGCCAGCAGCTTGGGAAGCGGGGGGATATACAATGAGCAGTTCTTC.

The J gene is TRBJ2-5, the V gene TRBV5-1, with TRBD2 matching over 13 bases. Per the germline V gene, CDR1 is SGHRS and CDR2 is YFSETQ. The CDR3 extends over 17 amino acids. V lost 4 bases, J lost 4 bases, and 10 bases stayed unmatched. Here the CDR3 DNA reads TGCGCCAGCAGCCCGACTAGCGGGGGGAATCCGGGAGAGACCCAGTACTTC. Translated: CASSPTSGGNPGETQYF.

This chain uses TRBV5-4 with TRBJ1-1; maybe TRBD1 (6 bases). CDR3 size: 16 residues. Looked up from germline, CDR1 is SGHNT and CDR2 is YYREEE (reference sequence). V lost 0 bases to trimming and J lost 3 bases, with 15 bases between them. CDR3 sequence: CASSLARGAGYTEAFF. DNA of the CDR3: TGTGCCAGCAGCTTGGCCCGGGGGGCTGGTTACACTGAAGCTTTCTTT.

The J gene is TRBJ1-1, the V gene TRBV6-6; 7 bases are shared with TRBD1. The CDR3 has 15 residues. Trimming cost V 9 bases and J 6 bases; bases outside gene matches: 16. CDR1 and CDR2 (germline): MNHNY, SVGAGI (reference sequence). The CDR3 sequence: CASVQGDRLRAEAFF. Here the CDR3 DNA reads TGTGCCAGTGTTCAGGGGGATAGATTAAGGGCTGAAGCTTTCTTT.

This clone was seen only a few times. This sequence joins TRBV7-9 and TRBJ2-3; 9 bases agree with TRBD2. The V gene end was trimmed by 3 bases and the J gene end by 6 bases; junction bases not matched to a gene: 7. CDR1 and CDR2 from the germline V gene are SEHNR and FQNEAQ (reference sequence). The CDR3 is 15 amino acids. CDR3 sequence reads: CASSFHGGGVDTQYF. DNA for the CDR3: TGTGCCAGCAGCTTTCACGGCGGGGGGGTGGATACGCAGTATTTT.

The chain carries TRBV7-2 and TRBJ1-6; TRBD1 is a possible D gene (5 bases). CDR1 is SGHTA, CDR2 FQGNSA, per germline. V shed 5 bases and J shed 6 bases, with 11 bases lying between them. The length of the CDR3 is 14 residues. CDR3 sequence: CASSPYQGNSPLHF. Written as DNA, the CDR3 is TGTGCCAGCAGCCCTTATCAGGGTAATTCACCCCTCCACTTT.

The rearrangement links TRBV24-1 to TRBJ2-5; possibly TRBD1 for D (6 bases). Trimming left V 6 bases short and J 0 bases short, with 10 bases between. CDR1 and CDR2 from the germline V gene are KGHDR and SFDVKD. The length of the CDR3 is 14 residues. This chain's CDR3 is CATSQGSYQETQYF. The DNA for the CDR3 is TGTGCCACCAGTCAGGGGTCCTACCAAGAGACCCAGTACTTC.

The V gene is TRBV18, the J gene TRBJ1-2; D perhaps matches TRBD1 (6 bases). CDR1 is KGHSH and CDR2 is LQKENI in the germline V gene. CDR3 length: 15 amino acids. Between the trimmed V and J ends, which lost 6 bases and 6 bases, there was a span of 20 bases. The CDR3 DNA sequence: TGTGCCAGCTCGCGCTTAAGCGGACAGTCTAATGGCTACACCTTC. Translated: CASSRLSGQSNGYTF.

This clone was seen just once. This rearrangement joins TRBV7-2 to TRBJ2-6, with TRBD2 identical over 7 bases. CDR1 and CDR2 (germline): SGHTA, FQGNSA. Unmatched junction bases numbered 4, after V lost 0 bases and J lost 2 bases. There are 17 residues in the CDR3. The CDR3 nucleotides read TGTGCCAGCAGCTTAGCTGTCCGGGGGGCTGGGGCCAACGTCCTGACTTTC. Translation gives CASSLAVRGAGANVLTF.

CDR3 loop: CASSSMTSGGFFPGELFF. CDR3 bases: TGTGCCAGCAGTTCCATGACTAGCGGGGGGTTTTTCCCCGGGGAGCTGTTTTTT. This sequence joins TRBV25-1 and TRBJ2-2; the match to TRBD2 covers 13 bases. Germline loops: CDR1 MGHDK, CDR2 SYGVNS. CDR3 size: 18 residues. The ends lost 5 bases at V and 6 bases at J; junction bases unmatched: 12.

This clone turned up a few times. The gene calls are TRBV4-3 and TRBJ1-6; tentative D call: TRBD1 (6 bases). The CDR3 covers 15 residues. Germline V gene sequence: CDR1 LGHNA, CDR2 YSLEER. V shed 0 bases and J shed 8 bases, with 11 bases lying between them. DNA of the CDR3: TGCGCCAGCAGCCAAGAAGGGGGAGCTCATTCACCCCTCCACTTT. Residues: CASSQEGGAHSPLHF.

This clone showed up just a few times. V and J are TRBV29-1 and TRBJ2-5; the match to TRBD1 covers 11 bases. Germline loops: CDR1 SQVTM, CDR2 ANQGSEA. This CDR3 has 14 residues. V dropped 7 bases and J dropped 5; count of bases not matched to a gene: 9. The CDR3 region is CSARRDRGDETQYF. Here the CDR3 DNA reads TGCAGCGCCCGCCGGGACAGGGGGGATGAGACCCAGTACTTC.

The chain uses TRBV28 and TRBJ2-2; 13 positions match TRBD2. The germline V gene has CDR1 MDHEN and CDR2 SYDVKM. Trimming at V came to 6 bases and at J to 0 bases, leaving 4 bases not matched to a gene. This CDR3 is built from 17 residues. The CDR3 bases are TGTGCCAGCAGCCTGACTAGCGGGGGGTCGAACACCGGGGAGCTGTTTTTT. Its protein product is CASSLTSGGSNTGELFF.

The chain recombines TRBV10-3 with TRBJ1-5, with D possibly matching TRBD1 (6 bases). Germline V gene data show CDR1 as ENHRY and CDR2 as SYGVKD. V lost 6 bases to trimming and J lost 4 bases, with 13 bases between them. The CDR3 totals 14 residues. CDR3 amino acids: CAIRGQGSNQPQHF. CDR3 in DNA: TGTGCCATCAGAGGGCAGGGGTCTAATCAGCCCCAGCATTTT.

The chain recombines TRBV6-2 or TRBV6-3 with TRBJ2-7; no clear D. V lost 5 bases, J lost 2 bases, and 10 bases lay in between. This CDR3 contains 13 residues. Germline V lookup: CDR1 MNHEY, CDR2 SVGEGT. CDR3 nucleotides: TGTGCCAGCAGTCCGGAGAAGACCTACGAGCAGTACTTC. This codes for CASSPEKTYEQYF.

V gene TRBV7-3 combines with J gene TRBJ1-2, with 8 bases that match TRBD1. Germline CDR1 and CDR2: SGHTA and FQGTGA. V lost 8 bases and J lost 4; bases outside the gene matches: 9. The length of the CDR3 is 14 residues. The CDR3 DNA follows: TGTGCCAGCGAAACAGGGGGGCACCTCTATGGCTACACCTTC. Protein product: CASETGGHLYGYTF.

This sequence joins TRBV5-1 and TRBJ1-2, with 8 nucleotides matching TRBD1. Germline loops: CDR1 SGHRS, CDR2 YFSETQ. V lost 5 bases, J lost 0 bases, and 12 bases stayed unmatched. The CDR3 length is 17 residues. CDR3 protein: CASRGDPGTGSNYGYTF. CDR3 coding DNA: TGCGCCAGCAGAGGTGACCCCGGGACAGGTTCTAACTATGGCTACACCTTC.

The J gene is TRBJ2-2, the V gene TRBV3-1 (or the pseudogene TRBV3-2); 9 bases agree with TRBD2. The germline V gene has CDR1 LGHDT and CDR2 YNNKEL (reference sequence). This CDR3 contains 17 residues. V was clipped by 0 bases and J by 7 bases; unmatched bases: 9. The DNA of the CDR3 is TGTGCCAGCAGCCAAGACCCTGGGACTAGCTCCGGCGGGGAGCTGTTTTTT. As protein: CASSQDPGTSSGGELFF.

V is TRBV5-1 and J is TRBJ2-7; 8 bases match TRBD1. Trimming cost V 2 bases and J 4 bases; bases outside gene matches: 5. CDR3 length: 14 amino acids. In germline, CDR1 is SGHRS, CDR2 YFSETQ. The DNA for the CDR3 is TGCGCCAGCAGCTTCGGGACAGGATCTTACGAGCAGTACTTC. Amino acid sequence: CASSFGTGSYEQYF.